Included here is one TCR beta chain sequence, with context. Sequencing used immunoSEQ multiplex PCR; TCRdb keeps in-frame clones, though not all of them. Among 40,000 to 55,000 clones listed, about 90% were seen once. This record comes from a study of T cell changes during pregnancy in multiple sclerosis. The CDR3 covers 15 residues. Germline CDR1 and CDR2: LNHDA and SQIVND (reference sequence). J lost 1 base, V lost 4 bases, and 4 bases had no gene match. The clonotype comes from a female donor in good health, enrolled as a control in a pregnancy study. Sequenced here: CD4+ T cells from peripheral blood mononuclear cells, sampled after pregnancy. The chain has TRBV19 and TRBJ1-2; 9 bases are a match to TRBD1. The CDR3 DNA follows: TGTGCCAGTAGTAGCCCGGGACAGGGTAACTATGGCTACACCTTC. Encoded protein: CASSSPGQGNYGYTF.